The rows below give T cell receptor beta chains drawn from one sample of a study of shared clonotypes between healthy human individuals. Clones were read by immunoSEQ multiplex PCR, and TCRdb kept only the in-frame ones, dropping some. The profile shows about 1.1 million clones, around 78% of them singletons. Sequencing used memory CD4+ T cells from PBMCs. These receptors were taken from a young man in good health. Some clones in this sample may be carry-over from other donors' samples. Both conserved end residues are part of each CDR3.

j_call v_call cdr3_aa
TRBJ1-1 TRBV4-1 CASSQERFRTAVFF
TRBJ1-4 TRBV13 CASSRRQTNNEKLFF
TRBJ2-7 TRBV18 CASSPVWVTTAYEQYF
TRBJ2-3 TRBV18 CASSPWTVDSTDTQYF
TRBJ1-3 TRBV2 CASSKSWSSAGNTIYF
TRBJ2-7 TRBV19 CASSIESGGYEQYF
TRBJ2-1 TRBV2 CASSGDRGNYNEQFF
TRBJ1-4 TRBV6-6 CASRRQGFNEKLFF
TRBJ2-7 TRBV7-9 CASSVGQRIYEQYF
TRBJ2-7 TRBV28 CASSSWTGLDEQYF
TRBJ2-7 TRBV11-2 CASSQVRGRSYEQYF
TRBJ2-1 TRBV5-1 CASNLHPGDEQFF
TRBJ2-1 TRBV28 CASSRPWGDASEQFF
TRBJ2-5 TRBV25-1 CASTDPQGPQETQYF
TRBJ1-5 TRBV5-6 CASSKGLALNQPQHF
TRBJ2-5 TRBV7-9 CASSLLGLAGQETQYF
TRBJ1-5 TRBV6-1 CASSDLTELNQPQHF
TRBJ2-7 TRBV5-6 CASSLGRPYEQYF
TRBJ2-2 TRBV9 CASSPVQRGRTGELFF
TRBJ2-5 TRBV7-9 CASSLLPVGEETQYF
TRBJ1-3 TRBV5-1 CASSQYPGPGNTIYF
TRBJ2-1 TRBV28 CASRLQGNEQFF
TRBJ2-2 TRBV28 CASALVAGELFF
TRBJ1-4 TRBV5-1 CASSDPGVDEKLFF
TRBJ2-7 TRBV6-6 CASTHQAGGPYEQYF
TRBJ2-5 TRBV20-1 CSATYGETQYF
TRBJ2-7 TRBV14 CASSRWEPNRGGTYEQYF
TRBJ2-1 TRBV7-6 CASSPLGGTYNEQFF
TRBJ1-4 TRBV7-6 CASSLYVEGEMFF
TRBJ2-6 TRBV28 CASRRTGSGANVLTF
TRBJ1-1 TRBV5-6 CASSLGPSMNTEAFF
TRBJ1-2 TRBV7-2 CASSLKALTLGYYGYTF
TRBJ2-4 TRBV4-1 CASSQDLGRGQYF
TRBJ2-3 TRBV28 CASPPPRGEISTDTQYF
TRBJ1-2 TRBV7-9 CASSMGPGGYTF
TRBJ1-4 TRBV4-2 CASSPKGGGPGEKLFF
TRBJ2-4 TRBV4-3 CASSRVNGWGNIQYF
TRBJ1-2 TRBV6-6 CASSYAIEGFGYTF
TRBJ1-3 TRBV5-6 CASSPGVPSSGNTIYF
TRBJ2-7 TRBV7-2 CASIRTSGTVEQYF
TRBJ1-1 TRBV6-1 CASTMTSRAFF